This TCR beta chain was identified during a study of CD4 T cells in relation to SARS-CoV-2 and coronaviruses. Study summary: Negative control cultures got HIV-1 Nef peptides or no peptide. The restricting HLA molecule for shared crossreactive spike epitopes was mapped. General study results and limits: Crossreactivity was assessed only for spike protein, not other viral proteins.

Measured with immunoSEQ multiplex PCR; TCRdb has only the in-frame clones, and not every one. The data show some 20,000 clones, around 80% seen once. As concerns this clone: Its matching antigen is unknown.

Trimming took 4 bases from V and 3 from J; bases not matched to a gene: 0. Germline CDR1 SNHLY, CDR2 FYNNEI. The CDR3 runs 13 residues. Unexposed donor CD4+ T cells date from about 2010-2018, before the COVID-19 pandemic. CD4+ T cells were isolated from the cells after less than 13 days of culture. Testing used SARS-CoV-2 S/N and four cold-coronavirus spikes on unexposed-donor CD4+ T cells, cells permitting. The V gene is TRBV2, the J gene TRBJ1-2; 9 nucleotides match TRBD1. The TCR comes from a human donor in good health. The sample taken for sequencing was CD4+ T cells from PBMCs, cultured in vitro. The CDR3 region has the DNA TGTGCCAGCAGTGGGACAGGGGACTATGGCTACACCTTC. Amino acids: CASSGTGDYGYTF.